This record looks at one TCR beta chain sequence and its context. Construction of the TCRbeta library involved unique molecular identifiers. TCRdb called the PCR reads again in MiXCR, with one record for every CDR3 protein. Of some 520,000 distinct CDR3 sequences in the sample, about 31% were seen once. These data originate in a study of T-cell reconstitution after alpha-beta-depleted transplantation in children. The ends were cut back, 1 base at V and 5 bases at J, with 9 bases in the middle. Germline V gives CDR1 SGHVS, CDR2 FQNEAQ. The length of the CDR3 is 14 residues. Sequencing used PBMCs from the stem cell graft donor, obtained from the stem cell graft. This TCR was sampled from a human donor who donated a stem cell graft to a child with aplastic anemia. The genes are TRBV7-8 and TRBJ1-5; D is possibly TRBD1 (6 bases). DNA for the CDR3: TGTGCCAGCAGCTTAGACAGGGCGGATCAGCCCCAGCATTTT. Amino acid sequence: CASSLDRADQPQHF.